These 16 T cell receptor beta chains share one sample of origin, sequenced in a study of blood T cell repertoires in COVID-19. Method: immunoSEQ multiplex PCR; TCRdb's copy keeps in-frame clones and lacks some. The sample contains about 220,000 clones, around 84% of which appear only once. Sequences were obtained from peripheral blood. The receptors were gathered from a human donor in a cohort sampled during active COVID-19.

V is TRBV19 and J is TRBJ2-3; perhaps TRBD1 as D (5 bases). The V end lost 6 bases, the J end lost 5 bases, and 9 bases lay between the germline ends. The CDR3 extends over 12 amino acids. Germline V gene data show CDR1 as LNHDA and CDR2 as SQIVND (reference sequence). The CDR3: CASRSQGDTQYF. The CDR3 DNA follows: TGTGCCAGTAGGTCCCAGGGAGATACGCAGTATTTT.

Comments on this clone: This could be a read error, since a much larger clone is one nucleotide away. The chain employs TRBV7-8 and TRBJ2-7, with D unresolved. The length of the CDR3 is 11 residues. The germline gives CDR1 SGHVS, CDR2 FQNEAQ. V was cut by 1 base and J by 5 bases, with 3 bases left in between. The CDR3 DNA reads as TGTGCCAGCAGCTTAGTCGACGAGCAGTACTTC. The encoded protein is CASSLVDEQYF.

The rearrangement joins TRBV19 to TRBJ2-1; 11 nucleotides agree with TRBD1. With V trimmed by 1 base and J by 0 bases, 2 bases remained unmatched. CDR1 and CDR2 (germline): LNHDA, SQIVND (reference sequence). The CDR3 is 17 amino acids. For the CDR3, the DNA is TGTGCCAGTAGTATAGGGGGGACAGGGGGCTCCTACAATGAGCAGTTCTTC. The encoded protein is CASSIGGTGGSYNEQFF.

The chain employs TRBV28 and TRBJ1-2, with no clear D. Trimming took off 7 bases at V and 4 bases at J, with 16 bases between the two ends. Germline V CDR1 and CDR2: MDHEN, SYDVKM. CDR3 length: 14 residues. The CDR3 protein is CASISVTETYGYTF. CDR3 bases: TGTGCCAGCATTTCAGTAACCGAAACCTATGGCTACACCTTC.

This chain links TRBV5-5 with TRBJ2-4; maybe TRBD2 (6 bases). Germline V lookup: CDR1 SGHKS, CDR2 YYEKEE (reference sequence). This CDR3 has 15 residues. Trimming took off 0 bases at V and 8 bases at J, with 15 bases between the two ends. In DNA form, the CDR3 reads TGTGCCAGCAGCTTGGGTCTATCGGGGGTAGACATTCAGTACTTC. This translates into CASSLGLSGVDIQYF.

The CDR3 DNA reads as TGTGCCAGCAGTTACCGTAATTCACCCCTCCACTTT. It encodes CASSYRNSPLHF. The chain uses TRBV6-5 and TRBJ1-6; no reliable D call. V shed 2 bases and J shed 6 bases, with 2 bases lying between them. The germline V gene has CDR1 MNHEY and CDR2 SVGAGI. CDR3 size: 12 residues.

The chain recombines TRBV7-2 with TRBJ2-5; TRBD2 matches at 10 bases. The CDR3 runs to 17 residues. Per the germline V gene, CDR1 is SGHTA and CDR2 is FQGNSA. With 2 bases clipped from V and 1 base from J, the junction kept 7 bases outside the gene matches. CDR3 region: CASSLKVTSGAQETQYF. The CDR3 DNA follows: TGTGCCAGCAGCTTAAAAGTAACTAGCGGGGCCCAAGAGACCCAGTACTTC.

The chain carries TRBV11-1 and TRBJ2-2; the D gene is possibly TRBD1 (5 bases). Trimming cost V 2 bases and J 1 base, with 11 bases left between them. This CDR3 is built from 16 residues. CDR1 SGHAT and CDR2 FQDESV come from the germline V gene (reference sequence). The CDR3 DNA reads as TGTGCCAGCAGCTTAACGGCAGGGTTGAACACCGGGGAGCTGTTTTTT. This gives the protein CASSLTAGLNTGELFF.

This chain joins TRBV19 and TRBJ2-1; 7 bases map to TRBD2. V shed 2 bases, J shed 5 bases, and the junction held 0 bases outside the gene matches. Looked up from germline, CDR1 is LNHDA and CDR2 is SQIVND (reference sequence). The length of the CDR3 is 13 residues. The CDR3 nucleotides read TGTGCCAGTAGTATACTAGCGGACAATGAGCAGTTCTTC. It yields the protein CASSILADNEQFF. Full variable domain (rest looked up from reference TRBV19 and TRBJ2-1): DGGITQSPKYLFRKEGQNVTLSCEQNLNHDAMYWYRQDPGQGLRLIYYSQIVNDFQKGDIAEGYSVSREKKESFPLTVTSAQKNPTAFYLCASSILADNEQFFGPGTRLTVL.

The chain recombines TRBV30 with TRBJ1-4; 8 bases fit TRBD1. The CDR3 runs to 14 residues. Germline-derived CDR1 and CDR2 are GTSNPN and SVGIG (reference sequence). V lost 2 bases to trimming and J lost 7 bases; unmatched junction nucleotides: 6. The CDR3 DNA reads as TGTGCCTGGAGTTCTACAGGGGGTGTTGAAAAACTGTTTTTT. It yields the protein CAWSSTGGVEKLFF.

The CDR3 region has the DNA TGTGCCAGCAGCACGGACGGCGGGACGACAGATACGCAGTATTTT. This gives the protein CASSTDGGTTDTQYF. This chain joins TRBV21-1 and TRBJ2-3; the table names TRBD2, a call not compared with the DNA. TRBV21-1 is a listed pseudogene. This CDR3 comprises 15 residues.

This chain joins TRBV28 and TRBJ1-5; D possibly corresponds to TRBD1 (5 bases). V was cut by 6 bases and J by 5 bases, with 8 bases left in between. There are 12 residues in the CDR3. The germline V gene encodes CDR1 MDHEN and CDR2 SYDVKM. CDR3 protein: CASRDSDQPQHF. CDR3 bases: TGTGCCAGCAGAGACAGCGATCAGCCCCAGCATTTT.

The chain uses TRBV4-3 and TRBJ2-1; 7 nucleotides match TRBD1. The V and J ends lost 0 bases and 5 bases, in that order; junction bases with no gene match: 7. The CDR3 sequence is 16 residues long. Looked up from germline, CDR1 is LGHNA and CDR2 is YSLEER. This chain's CDR3 is CASSQDFQGENNEQFF. The DNA of the CDR3 is TGCGCCAGCAGCCAAGACTTCCAGGGGGAGAACAATGAGCAGTTCTTC.

The chain couples TRBV29-1 to TRBJ2-3, with TRBD2 matching 7 bases. The CDR3 is made up of 16 amino acids. Germline-derived CDR1 and CDR2 are SQVTM and ANQGSEA. The V segment lost 0 bases and the J segment 3 bases; nucleotides outside the gene matches: 9. The CDR3: CSVEDWMGGRTDTQYF. Written as DNA, the CDR3 is TGCAGCGTTGAAGATTGGATGGGCGGGAGAACAGATACGCAGTATTTT.

This clone occurred once. The V and J genes are TRBV28 and TRBJ2-2, with 9 bases fitting TRBD1. The CDR3 length is 15 residues. Per germline, CDR1 MDHEN and CDR2 SYDVKM. J was trimmed by 6 bases and V by 3 bases; bases with no gene match: 5. The CDR3 loop reads CASSLGTGYAGELFF. The CDR3 DNA follows: TGTGCCAGCAGTTTGGGGACAGGGTACGCCGGGGAGCTGTTTTTT.

The rearrangement links TRBV11-2 to TRBJ2-2; possible D gene TRBD1, 5 bases. Trimming pared 5 bases from V and 6 bases from J, leaving 10 bases between. Germline CDR1 reads SGHAT; CDR2 reads FQNNGV. The CDR3 is 13 residues long. The CDR3 region has the DNA TGTGCCAGCAGCCGACAGCAGGCCGGGGAGCTGTTTTTT. This codes for CASSRQQAGELFF.